The source of this T cell receptor (beta chain) is a study of T cell repertoires in cytomegalovirus infection. TCRdb itself ran the reads through MiXCR, one entry per CDR3 protein. Of hundreds of thousands of distinct CDR3 sequences detected, roughly a third appear once; the ten largest clones hold around 2.8%. The CDR3 loop spans 17 amino acids. V was cut by 2 bases and J by 9 bases, with 23 bases left in between. CDR1 SEHNR and CDR2 FQNEAQ come from the germline V gene (reference sequence). The sequenced material came from PBMCs. The TCR originated in a human donor in good health (CMV status not recorded). Some clones in this sample may be carry-over from other donors' samples. The rearrangement joins TRBV7-9 to TRBJ2-4; TRBD2 might be the D (5 bases). The CDR3 loop is CASSLTETPAPRGIQYF. The DNA of the CDR3 is TGTGCCAGCAGCTTAACAGAAACTCCCGCCCCACGGGGCATTCAGTACTTC.